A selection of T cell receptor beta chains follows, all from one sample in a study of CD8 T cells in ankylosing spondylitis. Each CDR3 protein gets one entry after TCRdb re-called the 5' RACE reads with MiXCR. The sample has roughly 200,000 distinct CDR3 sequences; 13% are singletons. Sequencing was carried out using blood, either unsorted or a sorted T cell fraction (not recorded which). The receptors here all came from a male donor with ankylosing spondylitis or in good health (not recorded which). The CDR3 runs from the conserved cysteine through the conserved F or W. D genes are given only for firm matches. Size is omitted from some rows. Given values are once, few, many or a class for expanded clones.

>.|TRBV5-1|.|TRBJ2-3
CASSLDLMDTQYF
TGCGCCAGCAGCTTGGACCTGATGGATACGCAGTATTTT
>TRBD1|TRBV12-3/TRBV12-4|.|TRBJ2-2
CASSWDRRAGELFF
TGTGCCAGCAGTTGGGACAGGCGGGCCGGGGAGCTGTTTTTT
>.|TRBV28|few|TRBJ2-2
CASSLLSGAKLTGELFF
TGTGCCAGCAGTTTACTTTCCGGGGCGAAGCTCACCGGGGAGCTGTTTTTT
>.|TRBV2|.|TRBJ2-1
CASSEEARGEQFF
TGTGCCAGCAGTGAGGAAGCGAGGGGTGAGCAGTTCTTC
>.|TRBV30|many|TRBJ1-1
CAWSSGANTEAFF
TGTGCCTGGAGTTCCGGGGCGAACACTGAAGCTTTCTTT
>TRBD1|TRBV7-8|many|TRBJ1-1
CASSPWTGMNTEAFF
TGTGCCAGCAGCCCCTGGACAGGAATGAACACTGAAGCTTTCTTT
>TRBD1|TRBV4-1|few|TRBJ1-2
CASSQGTGDGYGYTF
TGCGCCAGCAGCCAAGGGACAGGGGACGGCTATGGCTACACCTTC
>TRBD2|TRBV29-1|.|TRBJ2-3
CSVPGLAEDTQYF
TGCAGCGTACCGGGACTAGCTGAAGATACGCAGTATTTT
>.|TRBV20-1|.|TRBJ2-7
CSARGLGLPSYEQYF
TGCAGTGCTAGGGGTTTAGGACTACCTTCCTACGAGCAGTACTTC
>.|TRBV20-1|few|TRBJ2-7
CSARDRKAYEQYF
TGCAGTGCTAGAGATCGGAAGGCCTACGAGCAGTACTTC
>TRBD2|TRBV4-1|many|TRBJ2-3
CASSQESLAGSTDTQYF
TGCGCCAGCAGCCAAGAGAGTCTAGCGGGGAGCACAGATACGCAGTATTTT
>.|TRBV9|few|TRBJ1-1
CASSSPGANTEAFF
TGTGCCAGCAGCTCACCGGGGGCGAACACTGAAGCTTTCTTT
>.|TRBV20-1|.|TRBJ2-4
CSASAPGPSNIQYF
TGCAGTGCTAGTGCTCCGGGACCTTCAAACATTCAGTACTTC
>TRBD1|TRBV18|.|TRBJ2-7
CASSLKSRDRDRAYEQYF
TGTGCCAGCTCACTGAAGTCCCGGGACAGGGATCGTGCCTACGAGCAGTACTTC
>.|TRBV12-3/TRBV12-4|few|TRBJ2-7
CASTLWGGPYEQYF
TGTGCCAGCACCCTTTGGGGGGGCCCCTACGAGCAGTACTTC
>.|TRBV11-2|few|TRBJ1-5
CASSLGGSLGEPQHF
TGTGCCAGCAGCTTAGGAGGGTCCCTTGGGGAGCCCCAGCATTTT
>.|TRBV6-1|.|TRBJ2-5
CASSRSWGAQETQYF
TGTGCCAGCAGTCGGTCGTGGGGAGCGCAAGAGACCCAGTACTTC
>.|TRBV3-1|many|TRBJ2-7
CASSQSPNMDEQYF
TGTGCCAGCAGCCAATCCCCTAACATGGACGAGCAGTACTTC
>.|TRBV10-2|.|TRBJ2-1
CATGLGDYNEQFF
TGCGCCACCGGACTGGGAGATTACAATGAGCAGTTCTTC
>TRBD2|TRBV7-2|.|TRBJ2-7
CASSLAPASGDSGVNEQYF
TGTGCCAGCAGCTTAGCGCCAGCTAGCGGGGACTCCGGAGTAAACGAGCAGTACTTC
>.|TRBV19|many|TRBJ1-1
CASSITEVTEAFF
TGTGCCAGTAGTATAACTGAGGTAACTGAAGCTTTCTTT
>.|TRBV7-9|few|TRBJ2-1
CASSLEDRSFSYNEQFF
TGTGCCAGCAGCTTAGAAGACAGATCCTTCTCCTACAATGAGCAGTTCTTC
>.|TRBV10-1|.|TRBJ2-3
CASSKDFSTDTQYF
TGCGCCAGCAGTAAGGACTTCAGCACAGATACGCAGTATTTT
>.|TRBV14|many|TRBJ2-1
CASSQDTGLLNEQFF
TGTGCCAGCAGCCAAGATACAGGCCTCCTCAATGAGCAGTTCTTC
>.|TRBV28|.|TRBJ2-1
CASREGQTYNEQFF
TGTGCCAGCAGAGAAGGACAGACCTACAATGAGCAGTTCTTC
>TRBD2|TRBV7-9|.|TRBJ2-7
CASRGGRAYEQYF
TGTGCCAGCCGAGGCGGGAGAGCCTACGAGCAGTACTTC
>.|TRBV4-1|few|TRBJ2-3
CASSQGRDPDTQYF
TGCGCCAGCAGCCAGGGCAGGGACCCAGATACGCAGTATTTT
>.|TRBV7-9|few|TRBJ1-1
CASRHLEDPKTEAFF
TGTGCCAGCAGACACTTGGAGGATCCCAAGACTGAAGCTTTCTTT
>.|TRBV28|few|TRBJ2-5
CASSFSSQETQYF
TGTGCCAGCAGTTTTTCGTCTCAAGAGACCCAGTACTTC
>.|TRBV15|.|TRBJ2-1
CATSSRGHNEQFF
TGTGCCACCAGTTCGCGGGGCCACAATGAGCAGTTCTTC
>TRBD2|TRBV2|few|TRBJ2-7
CASSDSSGRSHEQYF
TGTGCCAGCAGTGATTCTAGCGGGAGGTCCCACGAGCAGTACTTC
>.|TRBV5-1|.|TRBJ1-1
CASSLGVGQNTEAFF
TGCGCCAGCAGCTTGGGGGTCGGTCAGAACACTGAAGCTTTCTTT
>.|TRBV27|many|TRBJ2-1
CASSYGTEDNEQFF
TGTGCCAGCAGTTATGGGACTGAGGACAATGAGCAGTTCTTC
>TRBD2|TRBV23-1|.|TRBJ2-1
CASSSHFSGAFSHNEQFF
TGCGCCAGCAGTTCCCATTTCAGCGGGGCATTCAGCCACAATGAGCAGTTCTTC
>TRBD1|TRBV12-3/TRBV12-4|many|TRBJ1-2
CASRKTGEYGYTF
TGTGCCAGCAGAAAGACAGGGGAGTATGGCTACACCTTC
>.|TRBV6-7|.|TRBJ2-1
CASNSPPGHRSYNEQFF
TGTGCCAGCAACTCCCCACCGGGACATAGGTCCTACAATGAGCAGTTCTTC
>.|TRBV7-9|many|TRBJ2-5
CASSLGAQETQYF
TGTGCCAGCAGCTTAGGGGCTCAAGAGACCCAGTACTTC
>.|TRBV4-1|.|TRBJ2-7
CASSHRGDEQYF
TGCGCCAGCAGCCACCGAGGGGACGAGCAGTACTTC
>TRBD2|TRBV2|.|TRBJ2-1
CASSARLAGDPRDEQFF
TGTGCCAGCAGTGCCCGACTAGCGGGGGACCCTAGGGATGAGCAGTTCTTC
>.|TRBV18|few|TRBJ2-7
CASSRQGDGSYEQYF
TGTGCCAGCTCACGGCAGGGTGATGGATCCTACGAGCAGTACTTC
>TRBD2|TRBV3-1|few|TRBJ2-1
CASSPLAGGLNEQFF
TGTGCCAGCAGTCCCCTAGCGGGGGGCCTGAATGAGCAGTTCTTC
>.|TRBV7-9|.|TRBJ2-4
CASSESRGNIQYF
TGTGCCAGCAGCGAGAGCAGGGGAAACATTCAGTACTTC
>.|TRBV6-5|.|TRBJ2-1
CASSYGALAREGNEQFF
TGTGCCAGCAGTTACGGGGCATTGGCCCGAGAGGGTAATGAGCAGTTCTTC
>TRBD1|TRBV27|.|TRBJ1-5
CASKTRGSNQPQHF
TGTGCCAGCAAAACCAGGGGGAGCAATCAGCCCCAGCATTTT
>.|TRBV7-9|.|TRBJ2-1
CASSLDSRSNEQFF
TGTGCCAGCAGCTTAGATTCGCGAAGCAATGAGCAGTTCTTC
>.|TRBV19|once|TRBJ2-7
CASSNPARASYEQYF
TGTGCCAGTAGTAATCCGGCCAGGGCGTCCTACGAGCAGTACTTC
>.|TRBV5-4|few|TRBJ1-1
CASSWGETEAFF
TGTGCCAGCAGTTGGGGGGAAACTGAAGCTTTCTTT
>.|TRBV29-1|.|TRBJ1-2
CSVLRVEGYTF
TGCAGCGTTCTTCGGGTAGAGGGCTACACCTTC
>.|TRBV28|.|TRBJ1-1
CASSYPRQMNTEAFF
TGTGCCAGCAGTTATCCTCGACAGATGAACACTGAAGCTTTCTTT
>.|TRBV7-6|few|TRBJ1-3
CASSFLEGTGGNTIYF
TGTGCCAGCAGCTTTTTAGAGGGAACGGGCGGAAACACCATATATTTT
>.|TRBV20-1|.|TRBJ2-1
CSAISGSTPYNEQFF
TGCAGTGCTATCTCCGGGAGTACGCCCTACAATGAGCAGTTCTTC
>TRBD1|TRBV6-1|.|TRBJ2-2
CASSRPGGDRDAGELFF
TGTGCCAGCAGTCGCCCTGGGGGGGACAGGGACGCCGGGGAGCTGTTTTTT
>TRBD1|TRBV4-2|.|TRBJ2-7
CASSPSGTGGIFGFYEQYF
TGTGCCAGCAGCCCCTCCGGGACAGGGGGAATTTTTGGATTCTACGAGCAGTACTTC
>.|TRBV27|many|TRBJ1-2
CASSLSLALGGYTF
TGTGCCAGCAGTTTATCCCTCGCTCTGGGAGGCTACACCTTC
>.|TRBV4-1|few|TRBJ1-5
CASSETGTSGDQPQHF
TGCGCCAGCAGCGAAACCGGGACATCGGGCGATCAGCCCCAGCATTTT